The table lists the clone carrying this TCR beta chain with many counts. No antigen is known for it. The germline V gene encodes CDR1 SNHLY and CDR2 FYNNEI. The CDR3 consists of 10 residues. Trimming took 3 bases from V and 4 from J, leaving 0 bases between them. Amplifying from RNA transcripts, the study obtained TCR beta CDR3 regions. Second-round multiplex PCR came after first-round RT-PCR with HTBI primers. TCRdb reanalysed the multiplex PCR reads using MiXCR and keeps one entry per CDR3 protein. This sample has over a million distinct CDR3 sequences; about 38% occur once, and the top ten carry 11%. The source of the sample is a study of Graves' ophthalmopathy and Graves' hyperthyroidism. Whole-study findings and limits: Most expanded clonotypes from thyroid (those above 0.001 frequency) were also found in blood. Researchers report that a 13-signature model separated ophthalmopathy from stable hyperthyroidism, posting about 90% sensitivity and approximately 81% specificity.

The sequenced sample consisted of peripheral blood or thyroid tissue (not recorded which). This clonotype originated in an adult man with Graves' hyperthyroidism. V and J are TRBV2 and TRBJ1-2, with unresolved D. The CDR3 DNA reads TGTGCCAGCAGTGACTATGGCTACACCTTC. Amino acids: CASSDYGYTF.